A selection of T cell receptor beta chains follows, all from one sample in a study of identical twins' blood T cells. TCRdb ran MiXCR on the 5' RACE reads and lists one entry per CDR3 protein. The table has 300,000 to 400,000 distinct CDR3 sequences, roughly 30% seen once. The source material was PBMCs. The receptors come from a woman aged 18 to 55 in good health. Each CDR3 is given with its conserved first and last residue. The D gene is left open where the match is weak. Size is stated for part of the rows, as once, few or many counts, or as a class when the clone is expanded.

size,V,J,D,DNA,CDR3
many,TRBV2,TRBJ2-1,.,TGTGCCAGCAAGACGGACGCCCATGAGCAGTTCTTC,CASKTDAHEQFF
.,TRBV27,TRBJ1-1,.,TGTGCCAGCAGTTTAGGAGCAGTCGGCACTGAAGCTTTCTTT,CASSLGAVGTEAFF
.,TRBV9,TRBJ2-3,TRBD2,TGTGCCAGCAGCGTAGCTGGGGTAGCGGGGGACCCACGAATAGATACGCAGTATTTT,CASSVAGVAGDPRIDTQYF
few,TRBV6-6,TRBJ2-1,TRBD2,TGTGCCAGCAGTACGGGACTAGGGCAGTTCTTC,CASSTGLGQFF
.,TRBV5-6,TRBJ1-4,TRBD1,TGTGCCAGCAGCCGGGACAGAATTAATGAAAAACTGTTTTTT,CASSRDRINEKLFF
few,TRBV7-2,TRBJ1-1,.,TGTGCCAGCAGCTTATGGCGGATCACTGAAGCTTTCTTT,CASSLWRITEAFF
.,TRBV7-2,TRBJ1-2,.,TGTGCCAGCAGCGGGTATTTGGGACTGACAGGTGGCTACACCTTC,CASSGYLGLTGGYTF
.,TRBV30,TRBJ2-7,TRBD1,TGTGCCTGGAGTAGGGGGACAGGGTTCGAGCAGTACTTC,CAWSRGTGFEQYF
few,TRBV5-1,TRBJ2-7,.,TGCGCCAGCAGCTGGGGCATTCATACCTACGAGCAGTACTTC,CASSWGIHTYEQYF
many,TRBV4-2,TRBJ1-2,.,TGTGCCAGCAGCCAAGATCTTTTGGGCAACTATGGCTACACCTTC,CASSQDLLGNYGYTF
.,TRBV29-1,TRBJ1-2,TRBD1,TGCAGCGTTGAAGGGGCGACAGGGTGTGGCTACACCTTC,CSVEGATGCGYTF
.,TRBV27,TRBJ1-2,TRBD1,TGTGCCAGCAGTTTGCGACAGGGTAACTATGGCTACACCTTC,CASSLRQGNYGYTF
few,TRBV27,TRBJ2-1,TRBD1,TGTGCCAGCAGTTTACCGGGACAGGGCTCCTACAATGAGCAGTTCTTC,CASSLPGQGSYNEQFF
many,TRBV20-1,TRBJ2-2,TRBD2,TGCAGTGCTAGACCCGGGACTACGAACACCGGGGAGCTGTTTTTT,CSARPGTTNTGELFF
few,TRBV20-1,TRBJ1-1,.,TGCAGTGCTCGGGCCGGTGGCAGGGTCACTGAAGCTTTCTTT,CSARAGGRVTEAFF
.,TRBV9,TRBJ2-3,.,TGTGCCAGCAGCGTAGACTCTAGCACAGATACGCAGTATTTT,CASSVDSSTDTQYF
few,TRBV6-5,TRBJ2-7,.,TGTGCCAGCAGTTACTCGGGGGCCCGGGGCTCCATCGAGCAGTACTTC,CASSYSGARGSIEQYF
.,TRBV29-1,TRBJ1-2,TRBD1,TGCAGCGTGGCCGGGACAGGGGTTGGCTACACCTTC,CSVAGTGVGYTF
few,TRBV10-3,TRBJ1-2,.,TGTGCCATCAGTGAAGGGTCCCGCCTGGGTGGCTACACCTTC,CAISEGSRLGGYTF
few,TRBV6-2/TRBV6-3,TRBJ1-5,.,TGTGCCAGCAGCCCCGTCCCGGGAGGCAATCAGCCCCAGCATTTT,CASSPVPGGNQPQHF
.,TRBV12-5,TRBJ2-3,.,TGTGCTAGTGGTCTCGACTTACCTCCGAGCACATATACGCAGTATTTT,CASGLDLPPSTYTQYF
few,TRBV7-9,TRBJ2-1,.,TGTGCCAGCAGCTTTCGGGCGAGTAGCTCTTTAAGGGAGCAGTTCTTC,CASSFRASSSLREQFF
.,TRBV7-2,TRBJ2-1,.,TGTGCCAGCAGCTTAATGGTCAGGGGTACCTACAATGAGCAGTTCTTC,CASSLMVRGTYNEQFF
.,TRBV6-1,TRBJ1-2,.,TGTACCAGCGGCCGACCGACCTATGGCTACACCTTC,CTSGRPTYGYTF
few,TRBV29-1,TRBJ1-1,.,TGCAGCGTAGACATACCAGCCCGGAACACTGAAGCTTTCTTT,CSVDIPARNTEAFF
.,TRBV4-3,TRBJ2-5,.,TGCGCCAGCAGCCCCACTCCTACCAAGTTACAAGAGACCCAGTACTTC,CASSPTPTKLQETQYF
.,TRBV7-9,TRBJ1-4,.,TGTGCCACTCCTGAAAAACTGTTTTTT,CATPEKLFF
.,TRBV7-9,TRBJ2-2,TRBD1,TGTGCCAGCAGCTTAGGACAGGGGACCACCGGGGAGCTGTTTTTT,CASSLGQGTTGELFF
.,TRBV19,TRBJ2-1,.,TGTGCCAGTAGTATGGGCGGGTCGCGCAATGAGCAGTTCTTC,CASSMGGSRNEQFF
.,TRBV12-3/TRBV12-4,TRBJ2-5,TRBD2,TGTGCCAGCAGTCCCGGACTAGGCCAAGAGACCCAGTACTTC,CASSPGLGQETQYF
.,TRBV30,TRBJ2-5,.,TGTGCCTGGAGTGTACGAGAGACCCAGTACTTC,CAWSVRETQYF
few,TRBV6-5,TRBJ1-2,.,TGTGCCAGCAGTTACGACGGCAGCAACTATGGCTACACCTTC,CASSYDGSNYGYTF
.,TRBV18,TRBJ1-2,.,TGTGCCAACTCACCCGACAGGATTCTCGCCTACGCCTTC,CANSPDRILAYAF
few,TRBV19,TRBJ2-1,TRBD2,TGTGCCAGTAGTAACCCACCTAGCGGAACATACAATGAGCAGTTCTTC,CASSNPPSGTYNEQFF
.,TRBV7-2,TRBJ1-2,.,TGTGCCAGCAGCTTAGCTTATCGGGGGCGTGACTACACCTTC,CASSLAYRGRDYTF
.,TRBV7-9,TRBJ1-2,.,TGTGCCAGCAGCACTGCCTCCTATGGCTACACCTTC,CASSTASYGYTF
many,TRBV5-7,TRBJ1-5,.,TGTGCCAGCAGCTTGAGGGGGAGTAGCAATCAGCCCCAGCATTTT,CASSLRGSSNQPQHF
few,TRBV29-1,TRBJ1-1,.,TGCAGCGGGGTCAGGGGAAGGACTGAAGCTTTCTTT,CSGVRGRTEAFF
many,TRBV5-1,TRBJ1-1,.,TGCGCCAGCAGTCGAGCAGGTCCCCCGAACACTGAAGCTTTCTTT,CASSRAGPPNTEAFF
many,TRBV4-3,TRBJ2-3,TRBD2,TGCGCCAGCAGCCATAGCGGGCGCACAGATACGCAGTATTTT,CASSHSGRTDTQYF
few,TRBV14,TRBJ2-1,.,TGTGCCAGCAGCCAAGTAGACAGTTTTCCTTCGCTATTCTTC,CASSQVDSFPSLFF
few,TRBV2,TRBJ1-5,.,TGTGCCAGCAGAGGGCGTCAGCAGCAGCCCCAGCATTTT,CASRGRQQQPQHF
few,TRBV29-1,TRBJ2-3,.,TGCAGCGTTGGCGAGTATTCAGATACGCAGTATTTT,CSVGEYSDTQYF
few,TRBV10-3,TRBJ1-5,.,TGTGCCATCAGTGAGCCGAATCAGCCCCAGCATTTT,CAISEPNQPQHF
.,TRBV5-1,TRBJ2-1,.,TGCGCCAGCAGCCGCGATGCCGGATACAATGAGCAGTTCTTC,CASSRDAGYNEQFF
many,TRBV20-1,TRBJ2-7,.,TGCAGTGCTTTACAGGCGCCTTCCTACGAGCAGTACTTC,CSALQAPSYEQYF
few,TRBV20-1,TRBJ2-1,.,TGCAGTGCTAGAGATAGCAGGAGCATTTACAATGAGCAGTTCTTC,CSARDSRSIYNEQFF
many,TRBV28,TRBJ2-7,.,TGTGCCAGCAGTTCCCTCGACGTCGCCTACGAGCAGTACTTC,CASSSLDVAYEQYF
few,TRBV5-6,TRBJ2-1,TRBD2,TGTGCCAGCAGCTTGGTGAGGGAGGGGCAGTTCTTC,CASSLVREGQFF
.,TRBV7-9,TRBJ2-1,.,TGTGCCAGCAGCAATGGGGTGGTTATTGGGGATGAGCAGTTCTTC,CASSNGVVIGDEQFF
few,TRBV12-5,TRBJ2-1,TRBD2,TGTGCTAGTGGTTTAGGACTAGCGGGGCGTACTGAGCAGTTCTTC,CASGLGLAGRTEQFF
few,TRBV9,TRBJ1-1,.,TGTGCCAGCAGTGGAGTAGGGGTGAACACTGAAGCTTTCTTT,CASSGVGVNTEAFF
.,TRBV5-1,TRBJ2-1,.,TGCGCCAGCAGCTTGGGTCAGACATCCTACAATGAGCAGTTCTTC,CASSLGQTSYNEQFF
few,TRBV20-1,TRBJ2-1,.,TGCAGTGCTAGGACTGGGGGATTCGATGAGCAGTTCTTC,CSARTGGFDEQFF
few,TRBV25-1,TRBJ1-6,.,TGTGCCAGCAGTGAATTTAGGGGCGATAATTCACCCCTCCACTTT,CASSEFRGDNSPLHF
few,TRBV20-1,TRBJ2-5,.,TGCAGTGTTCCACAGGGTGCGAAGACCCAGTACTTC,CSVPQGAKTQYF
.,TRBV6-5,TRBJ1-5,.,TGTGCCAGCACAGACACCCCCTACAGCGACCAGCCCCAGCATTTT,CASTDTPYSDQPQHF
.,TRBV7-2,TRBJ2-3,TRBD1,TGTGCCAGCAGCTTTACAGGGGGCTCAGATACGCAGTATTTT,CASSFTGGSDTQYF
.,TRBV7-2,TRBJ1-1,.,TGTGCCAGTAGCTTAGGCGGGTTTTACACTGAAGCTTTCTTT,CASSLGGFYTEAFF
.,TRBV4-1,TRBJ1-1,.,TGCGCCAGCAGACGAAGGGACGGACAAACGAACACTGAAGCTTTCTTT,CASRRRDGQTNTEAFF